Each of the 5 T cell receptor beta chains below was sequenced from the same sample in a study of CD8 T cells in Susac syndrome. Reverse transcription of roughly 0.5 to 1 ug RNA was performed with random hexamers. MiXCR was run by TCRdb on the immunoSEQ multiplex PCR reads, yielding one entry per CDR3 protein. The sample has approximately 210,000 distinct CDR3 sequences, 95% seen once. The sample taken for sequencing was CD4+ T cells from PBMCs. The origin of the receptors is a human donor with multiple sclerosis.

This clonotype was found once. The chain is built from TRBV11-2 and TRBJ2-1; 7 bases are a match to TRBD2. The germline V gene encodes CDR1 SGHAT and CDR2 FQNNGV. This CDR3 region has 14 residues. The trim removed 2 bases at V and 9 bases at J, leaving 7 bases unmatched. Written as DNA, the CDR3 is TGTGCCAGCAGCTTATCACTAGCGTTGGGTGAGCAGTTCTTC. Translation: CASSLSLALGEQFF.

The chain links TRBV3-1 to TRBJ2-2; D remains ambiguous. V shed 5 bases and J shed 5 bases, with 9 bases lying between them. The CDR3 covers 13 residues. Looked up from germline, CDR1 is LGHDT and CDR2 is YNNKEL (reference sequence). CDR3 coding DNA: TGTGCCAGCAGCGCTCCAGGTACCGGGGAGCTGTTTTTT. This gives the protein CASSAPGTGELFF. The variable domain in full, with the rest retrieved from reference TRBV3-1 and TRBJ2-2, is DTAVSQTPKYLVTQMGNDKSIKCEQNLGHDTMYWYKQDSKKFLKIMFSYNNKELIINETVPNRFSPKSPDKAHLNLHINSLELGDSAVYFCASSAPGTGELFFGEGSRLTVL.

This clonotype appeared a single time. The chain combines TRBV3-1 with TRBJ1-1, with a tentative D call TRBD1 (5 bases). The germline V and J ends were trimmed by 6 bases and 1 base, with 9 bases remaining between them. Germline CDR1 is LGHDT and CDR2 is YNNKEL (reference sequence). The CDR3 runs 13 residues. Written as DNA, the CDR3 is TGTGCCAGCAGGGAGGGGCCGAACACTGAAGCTTTCTTT. This gives the protein CASREGPNTEAFF.

CDR3 sequence: CASSQGQSGLGSGANVLTF. CDR3 DNA sequence: TGTGCCAGCAGCCAAGGACAGTCTGGGTTGGGCTCTGGGGCCAACGTCCTGACTTTC. The chain uses TRBV4-2 and TRBJ2-6; weak D call: TRBD1 (5 bases). This CDR3 is 19 amino acids long. The V gene's germline CDR1 is LGHNA and CDR2 YNFKEQ. V lost 1 base, J lost 0 bases, and 16 bases lay in between.

V usage is TRBV20-1 and J usage is TRBJ2-2; D not certain. In germline, CDR1 is DFQATT, CDR2 SNEGSKA (reference sequence). V was clipped by 6 bases and J by 6 bases, with 14 bases between them. This CDR3 contains 13 residues. The CDR3 here is CSAKLGGSGELFF. CDR3 DNA: TGCAGTGCAAAGCTGGGTGGATCCGGGGAGCTGTTTTTT.